This is a list of T cell receptor beta chains from one sample in a study of cytomegalovirus exposure and HLA in healthy donors. The data were produced by immunoSEQ multiplex PCR, yet TCRdb's version contains in-frame clones alone and is incomplete. The data contain about 190,000 clones, approximately 88% of them seen just once; the ten biggest clones take up 0.2% to 0.3%. Sequences were obtained from PBMCs. These receptors were collected from a boy aged 5-17 years in good health and CMV-seronegative. Each CDR3 is given with its conserved first and last residue. The D gene is left open where the match is weak. The size of a clone is reported for some rows only, either as once, few or many, or as a class for expanded clones.

J gene: TRBJ1-1
V gene: TRBV7-2
clone size: -
D gene: -
CDR3 DNA: TGTGCCAGCAGCTTAATCGGGGGGGTGGGAGTTGAAGCTTTCTTT
CDR3 protein: CASSLIGGVGVEAFF

J gene: TRBJ2-2
V gene: TRBV5-1
clone size: few
D gene: -
CDR3 DNA: TGCGCCAGCAAACGGGATAGTGACACCGGGGAGCTGTTTTTT
CDR3 protein: CASKRDSDTGELFF

J gene: TRBJ1-6
V gene: TRBV27
clone size: once
D gene: TRBD1
CDR3 DNA: TGTGCCAGCAGTTTATCGGGACAGGGGTTTTCCTATAATTCACCCCTCCACTTT
CDR3 protein: CASSLSGQGFSYNSPLHF

J gene: TRBJ1-1
V gene: TRBV7-3
clone size: -
D gene: -
CDR3 DNA: TGTGCCAGCGGCAGGGGCCAACAGGCTGAAGCTTTCTTT
CDR3 protein: CASGRGQQAEAFF

J gene: TRBJ1-2
V gene: TRBV29-1
clone size: -
D gene: TRBD1
CDR3 DNA: TGCAGCGTCAGAGGACAGGGGGCGCGCGGCTACACCTTC
CDR3 protein: CSVRGQGARGYTF

J gene: TRBJ1-2
V gene: TRBV29-1
clone size: few
D gene: TRBD1
CDR3 DNA: TGCAGCGTAGAAAAGGGACAGTCTCTGGGCTACACCTTC
CDR3 protein: CSVEKGQSLGYTF

J gene: TRBJ2-7
V gene: TRBV7-2
clone size: -
D gene: -
CDR3 DNA: TGTGCCAGCAGCTTAGTAGTGTACGAGCAGTACTTC
CDR3 protein: CASSLVVYEQYF

J gene: TRBJ2-6
V gene: TRBV6-4
clone size: -
D gene: -
CDR3 DNA: TGTGCCAGCAGTGAGACAAACTCTGGGGCCAACGTCCTGACTTTC
CDR3 protein: CASSETNSGANVLTF

J gene: TRBJ2-1
V gene: TRBV6-6
clone size: -
D gene: -
CDR3 DNA: TGTGCCAGCAGTTACCTAGGGGGGGACAATGAGCAGTTCTTC
CDR3 protein: CASSYLGGDNEQFF

J gene: TRBJ2-3
V gene: TRBV19
clone size: -
D gene: -
CDR3 DNA: TGTGCCAGTAGTATTGCCAGGTCGACAGATACGCAGTATTTT
CDR3 protein: CASSIARSTDTQYF

J gene: TRBJ2-1
V gene: TRBV11-3
clone size: once
D gene: TRBD2
CDR3 DNA: TGTGCCAGCAGCTTGGGACTAGCGGGTCAGGCAGATGAGCAGTTCTTC
CDR3 protein: CASSLGLAGQADEQFF

J gene: TRBJ1-1
V gene: TRBV5-1
clone size: -
D gene: TRBD1
CDR3 DNA: TGCGCCAGCAGCTTGGGACAGGGGTTCACTGAAGCTTTCTTT
CDR3 protein: CASSLGQGFTEAFF

J gene: TRBJ2-7
V gene: TRBV9
clone size: -
D gene: TRBD1
CDR3 DNA: TGTGCCAGCAGCGCACGGACAGGGGGCCACGAGCAGTACTTC
CDR3 protein: CASSARTGGHEQYF

J gene: TRBJ2-7
V gene: TRBV27
clone size: -
D gene: -
CDR3 DNA: TGTGCCAGCAGTTTCTACGGCTCCTACGAGCAGTACTTC
CDR3 protein: CASSFYGSYEQYF

J gene: TRBJ2-3
V gene: TRBV6-5
clone size: -
D gene: TRBD2
CDR3 DNA: TGTGCCAGCAGTTTTACGCGGGGGGGGACCTCGCAGCAGTATTTT
CDR3 protein: CASSFTRGGTSQQYF

J gene: TRBJ1-1
V gene: TRBV7-3
clone size: -
D gene: -
CDR3 DNA: TGTGCCAGCAGCAAAGAGGGGGTCAAATCTGAAGCTTTCTTT
CDR3 protein: CASSKEGVKSEAFF

J gene: TRBJ2-1
V gene: TRBV9
clone size: -
D gene: -
CDR3 DNA: TGTGCCAGCAGCGTAGTAGGGGACTCCTACAATGAGCAGTTCTTC
CDR3 protein: CASSVVGDSYNEQFF

J gene: TRBJ1-1
V gene: TRBV4-1
clone size: -
D gene: -
CDR3 DNA: TGCGCCAGCAGCCCGGGGGGGCAGGGGGCTTTCTTT
CDR3 protein: CASSPGGQGAFF

J gene: TRBJ1-5
V gene: TRBV10-2
clone size: -
D gene: -
CDR3 DNA: TGCGCCAGCAGCAATAGCAATCAGCCCCAGCATTTT
CDR3 protein: CASSNSNQPQHF

J gene: TRBJ1-1
V gene: TRBV6-5
clone size: -
D gene: TRBD1
CDR3 DNA: TGTGCCAGCCACCGAAACAGGGGCACTGAAGCTTTCTTT
CDR3 protein: CASHRNRGTEAFF

J gene: TRBJ2-3
V gene: TRBV6-5
clone size: -
D gene: TRBD1
CDR3 DNA: TGTGCCAGCAGTCACAGGGGCCGGACAGATACGCAGTATTTT
CDR3 protein: CASSHRGRTDTQYF

J gene: TRBJ1-5
V gene: TRBV5-1
clone size: -
D gene: -
CDR3 DNA: TGCGCCAGCAGCTTTTCGAGCAATCAGCCCCAGCATTTT
CDR3 protein: CASSFSSNQPQHF

J gene: TRBJ1-5
V gene: TRBV5-6
clone size: -
D gene: -
CDR3 DNA: TGTGCCAGCAGTTCCCGACGGAGCTATAGCAATCAGCCCCAGCATTTT
CDR3 protein: CASSSRRSYSNQPQHF

J gene: TRBJ2-1
V gene: TRBV27
clone size: -
D gene: TRBD2
CDR3 DNA: TGTGCCAGCAGTTTAAGGCGGGAGGGTTACAATGAGCAGTTCTTC
CDR3 protein: CASSLRREGYNEQFF

J gene: TRBJ1-1
V gene: TRBV7-9
clone size: -
D gene: TRBD1
CDR3 DNA: TGTGCCAGCAGCACGGACAGGAGGAACACTGAAGCTTTCTTT
CDR3 protein: CASSTDRRNTEAFF

J gene: TRBJ2-7
V gene: TRBV4-2
clone size: -
D gene: TRBD2
CDR3 DNA: TGTGCCAGCAGCCAAGCGGCTAGCGGGGGGGGTTCCTACGAGCAGTACTTC
CDR3 protein: CASSQAASGGGSYEQYF

J gene: TRBJ1-2
V gene: TRBV6-1
clone size: -
D gene: -
CDR3 DNA: TGTGCCAGCAGTGATCAGGGCCGCTATGGCTACACCTTC
CDR3 protein: CASSDQGRYGYTF

J gene: TRBJ2-7
V gene: TRBV12-5
clone size: -
D gene: -
CDR3 DNA: TGTGCTAGTCTCGGGGGACCCTACGAGCAGTACTTC
CDR3 protein: CASLGGPYEQYF

J gene: TRBJ2-3
V gene: TRBV7-9
clone size: -
D gene: -
CDR3 DNA: TGTGCCAGCAGCTCTCGGCGGATAAACATCACAGATACGCAGTATTTT
CDR3 protein: CASSSRRINITDTQYF

J gene: TRBJ1-5
V gene: TRBV7-3
clone size: -
D gene: -
CDR3 DNA: TGTGCCAGCAGCTTAAGGGCAAATCAGCCCCAGCATTTT
CDR3 protein: CASSLRANQPQHF

J gene: TRBJ2-1
V gene: TRBV27
clone size: -
D gene: -
CDR3 DNA: TGTGCCAGCAGTTCTCAGGGGCTCGATGAGCAGTTCTTC
CDR3 protein: CASSSQGLDEQFF

J gene: TRBJ2-7
V gene: TRBV6-6
clone size: -
D gene: TRBD1
CDR3 DNA: TGTGCCAGCACCAGGGGGTCGAACGAGCAGTACTTC
CDR3 protein: CASTRGSNEQYF

J gene: TRBJ2-1
V gene: TRBV5-6
clone size: -
D gene: -
CDR3 DNA: TGTGCCAGCAGCCTTGGAGGGGACTACAATGAGCAGTTCTTC
CDR3 protein: CASSLGGDYNEQFF

J gene: TRBJ1-2
V gene: TRBV5-1
clone size: -
D gene: -
CDR3 DNA: TGCGCCAGCGCAGAGGAGCGAGACTATGGCTACACCTTC
CDR3 protein: CASAEERDYGYTF

J gene: TRBJ1-1
V gene: TRBV11-3
clone size: -
D gene: -
CDR3 DNA: TGTGCCAGCAGCTTAGGAGTGGGGGCCAACACTGAAGCTTTCTTT
CDR3 protein: CASSLGVGANTEAFF

J gene: TRBJ1-1
V gene: TRBV5-6
clone size: -
D gene: -
CDR3 DNA: TGTGCCAGCAGCCCAGGGGAGATGGACACTGAAGCTTTCTTT
CDR3 protein: CASSPGEMDTEAFF

J gene: TRBJ2-7
V gene: TRBV9
clone size: -
D gene: -
CDR3 DNA: TGTGCCAGCAGCGTAGGGAGCGACTTAAGAAGCTACGAGCAGTACTTC
CDR3 protein: CASSVGSDLRSYEQYF

J gene: TRBJ1-1
V gene: TRBV7-9
clone size: -
D gene: TRBD1
CDR3 DNA: TGTGCCAGCAGCTTAAGTCCTGCAGGGGGCTCGCTCAAGATTGGAGCTTTCTTT
CDR3 protein: CASSLSPAGGSLKIGAFF

J gene: TRBJ1-2
V gene: TRBV27
clone size: few
D gene: -
CDR3 DNA: TGTGCCAGCAGTCTGTCGCCAGCGTCCTATGGCTACACCTTC
CDR3 protein: CASSLSPASYGYTF

J gene: TRBJ2-3
V gene: TRBV27
clone size: once
D gene: -
CDR3 DNA: TGTGCCAGCAGTTTAACGGGCGGGCAGCATTACACCAGCACAGATACGCAGTATTTT
CDR3 protein: CASSLTGGQHYTSTDTQYF

J gene: TRBJ2-1
V gene: TRBV6-6
clone size: -
D gene: TRBD2
CDR3 DNA: TGTGCCAGCAGTTTCGCTAGCGGGGGGGCCTATGAGCAGTTCTTC
CDR3 protein: CASSFASGGAYEQFF

J gene: TRBJ1-2
V gene: TRBV4-1
clone size: -
D gene: -
CDR3 DNA: TGCGCCAGCAGACACGTTCTCCGGGTAGACTATGGCTACACCTTC
CDR3 protein: CASRHVLRVDYGYTF

J gene: TRBJ2-2
V gene: TRBV5-1
clone size: -
D gene: -
CDR3 DNA: TGCGCCAGCAGCTTGGAACTTGGTAACACCGGGGAGCTGTTTTTT
CDR3 protein: CASSLELGNTGELFF

J gene: TRBJ1-3
V gene: TRBV6-5
clone size: -
D gene: -
CDR3 DNA: TGTGCCAGCCAAGTGAGCTCTGGAAACACCATATATTTT
CDR3 protein: CASQVSSGNTIYF

J gene: TRBJ1-2
V gene: TRBV5-1
clone size: -
D gene: TRBD1
CDR3 DNA: TGCGCCAGCAGCACGACAGGGAACAATGGCTACACCTTC
CDR3 protein: CASSTTGNNGYTF

J gene: TRBJ1-1
V gene: TRBV5-1
clone size: -
D gene: -
CDR3 DNA: TGCGCCAGCAGCAATGACAGGTTTCAGGCTGAAGCTTTCTTT
CDR3 protein: CASSNDRFQAEAFF

J gene: TRBJ1-5
V gene: TRBV7-8
clone size: -
D gene: TRBD1
CDR3 DNA: TGTGCCAGCAGCTTAGCGAAGCGGGCAGGGGGCTCGGGTCAGCCCCAGCATTTT
CDR3 protein: CASSLAKRAGGSGQPQHF

J gene: TRBJ1-6
V gene: TRBV25-1
clone size: -
D gene: -
CDR3 DNA: TGTGCCAGCAGTGAAAGGGGCCGGGGGGGTAATTCACCCCTCCACTTT
CDR3 protein: CASSERGRGGNSPLHF

J gene: TRBJ1-1
V gene: TRBV6-4
clone size: once
D gene: -
CDR3 DNA: TGTGCCAGCAGTGCAAGTAGTGGGAACACTGAAGCTTTCTTT
CDR3 protein: CASSASSGNTEAFF

J gene: TRBJ1-4
V gene: TRBV25-1
clone size: -
D gene: -
CDR3 DNA: TGTGCCAGCAGTGGAGCAGGGGTGGGTAGTGAAAAACTGTTTTTT
CDR3 protein: CASSGAGVGSEKLFF

J gene: TRBJ1-1
V gene: TRBV6-1
clone size: -
D gene: TRBD1
CDR3 DNA: TGTGCCAGCAGTGAATACTCAGGGGGCGTTGAAGCTTTCTTT
CDR3 protein: CASSEYSGGVEAFF

J gene: TRBJ2-5
V gene: TRBV19
clone size: -
D gene: -
CDR3 DNA: TGTGCCAGTAGTAGGAGGTGGTTACAAGAGACCCAGTACTTC
CDR3 protein: CASSRRWLQETQYF

J gene: TRBJ2-3
V gene: TRBV6-5
clone size: -
D gene: -
CDR3 DNA: TGTGCCAGCGGAGGGGCAGGGCGGACAGATACGCAGTATTTT
CDR3 protein: CASGGAGRTDTQYF

J gene: TRBJ1-5
V gene: TRBV19
clone size: -
D gene: -
CDR3 DNA: TGTGCCAGTACCGGAATAGACAGAAATCAGCCCCAGCATTTT
CDR3 protein: CASTGIDRNQPQHF